This T cell receptor beta chain was sequenced during a study of TIL therapy for anti-PD-1-resistant metastatic lung cancer. The time point denotes: pre-treatment sample, taken before nivolumab and TIL therapy. Patients were adults with stage 4 NSCLC. This was the immunoSEQ v3 assay. Repertoires were generated with immunoSEQ multiplex PCR, while TCRdb's copy carries only in-frame clones and drops some. Among 57,000 or so clones listed, roughly 91% were seen once. The germline V and J ends were trimmed by 5 bases and 0 bases, with 7 bases remaining between them. In germline, CDR1 is SGHTA, CDR2 FQGNSA. The CDR3 is 13 amino acids.

The V gene is TRBV7-2, the J gene TRBJ1-2, with D unresolved. The material sequenced was blood, taken at baseline. The sequence was obtained from a person between 30 and 80 years old with non-small cell lung cancer. CDR3 nucleotide sequence: TGTGCCAGCAGCCAGCTTTCTAACTATGGCTACACCTTC. This codes for CASSQLSNYGYTF.